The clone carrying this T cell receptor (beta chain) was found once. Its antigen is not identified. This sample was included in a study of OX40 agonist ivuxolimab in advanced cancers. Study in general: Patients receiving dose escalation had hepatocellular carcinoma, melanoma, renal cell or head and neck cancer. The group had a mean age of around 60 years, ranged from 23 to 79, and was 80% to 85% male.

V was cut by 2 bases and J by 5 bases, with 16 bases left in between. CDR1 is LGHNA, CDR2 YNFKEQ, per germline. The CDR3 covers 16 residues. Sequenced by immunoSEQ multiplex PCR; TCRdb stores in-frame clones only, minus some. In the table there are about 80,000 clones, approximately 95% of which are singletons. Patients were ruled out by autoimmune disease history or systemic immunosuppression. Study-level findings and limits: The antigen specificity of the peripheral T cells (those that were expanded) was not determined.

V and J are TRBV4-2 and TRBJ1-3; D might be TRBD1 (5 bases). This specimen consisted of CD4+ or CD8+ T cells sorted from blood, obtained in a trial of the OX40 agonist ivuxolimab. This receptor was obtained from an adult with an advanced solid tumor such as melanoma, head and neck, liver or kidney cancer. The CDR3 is CASSQQGGIVRNTIYF. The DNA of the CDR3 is TGTGCCAGCAGCCAACAGGGAGGAATCGTCCGAAACACCATATATTTT.